This TCR beta chain was retrieved from a study of OX40 agonist ivuxolimab in advanced cancers. With regard to the full study: Ivuxolimab, which targeted the costimulatory receptor OX40 (CD134), was an agonistic, fully human IgG2 monoclonal antibody. Intravenous ivuxolimab was administered to patients every 2 weeks at six dose levels: 0.01, 0.1, 0.3, 1.5, 3 and 10 mg/kg. Of the 50 or so patients in dose escalation, 19 had hepatocellular carcinoma, about 15 had melanoma, 9 had renal cell carcinoma and 9 had head and neck cancer. The dose-escalation cohort was 82.7% male with a mean age of about 65 years, ranging from roughly 23 to 85. Patients were allowed to have had prior anti-PD-1, anti-PD-L1 or anti-CTLA-4 therapy, and approximately 43% of the dose-escalation patients had previously received checkpoint inhibitors. Three dose-escalation patients achieved partial responses, one with hepatocellular carcinoma and two with cutaneous melanoma. The purpose of peripheral TCRbeta sequencing was to test whether ivuxolimab changed TCR sequence diversity and led to clonal T-cell expansion. The paper reports the monotherapy dose-escalation portion (N of about 47 patients) of the phase I ivuxolimab trial.

The full study reports these points: In the 0.1-3.0 mg/kg groups, partial responders were among the patients with the lowest normalized peripheral clonal expansion, particularly in CD8+ T cells. Low levels of normalized T-cell clonal expansion were also seen in some patients who did not respond. At doses of 0.1 to 3.0 mg/kg, clonal expansion of both CD4+ and CD8+ T cells in blood was seen between baseline and week 6. Which antigens the clonally expanded peripheral T cells were specific for was not determined. On average, CD8+ T cells showed more expanded clones than CD4+ T cells after ivuxolimab.

Patients with a history of autoimmune disease or receiving systemic immunosuppression were excluded from the trial. In every dose cohort, peripheral blood was drawn for TCR sequencing at baseline, cycle 4 day 1, and cycle 7 day 1. Samples came from an open-label, multicenter, first-in-human phase I dose-escalation trial of ivuxolimab. Adults with locally advanced or metastatic head and neck squamous cell, hepatocellular, melanoma or renal cell carcinoma were enrolled in the trial. Before TCR sequencing, CD4+ T cells and CD8+ T cells from peripheral blood were sorted into separate populations. Of note for this clone: Its binding antigen is unknown. One base away there is no much larger clone; base qualities are not given.

Taken from cysteine to phenylalanine, the CDR3 has 17 residues. Of all the DNA, just the CDR3 is kept, 51 bases in frame from base 1. The germline V gene yields SGHVS for CDR1 and FNYEAQ for CDR2. V gives up 0 bases and J gives up 1 base, and the segment between their germline ends measures 16 bases. For sequencing of the TCRbeta CDR3 region, genomic DNA was extracted from the sorted cells. The immunoSEQ Assay was used to sequence the TCRbeta CDR3 regions. TCRdb took over this immuneACCESS table, retaining in-frame rearrangements with V and J assigned. Such tables are incomplete; in checked studies, under half of the missing clones stem from an unresolved V gene, and the remainder is unexplained. Present in this sample are about 77,000 clones, over 75% of which were seen just once. The top ten clonotypes cover roughly 4.8% of the sample.

The rearranged segments are TRBV7-6 and TRBJ2-7; TRBD1 is a weak D gene call, 5 bases matching. The clonotype was recovered from an adult with an advanced solid tumor such as melanoma, head and neck, liver or kidney cancer. The sequences come from CD4+ or CD8+ T cells sorted from blood, collected in a trial of the OX40 agonist ivuxolimab. The CDR3 region has the sequence CASSLAPTGSSSYEQYF. The DNA sequence is TGTGCCAGCAGCTTAGCGCCCACAGGATCCAGTTCCTACGAGCAGTACTTC.